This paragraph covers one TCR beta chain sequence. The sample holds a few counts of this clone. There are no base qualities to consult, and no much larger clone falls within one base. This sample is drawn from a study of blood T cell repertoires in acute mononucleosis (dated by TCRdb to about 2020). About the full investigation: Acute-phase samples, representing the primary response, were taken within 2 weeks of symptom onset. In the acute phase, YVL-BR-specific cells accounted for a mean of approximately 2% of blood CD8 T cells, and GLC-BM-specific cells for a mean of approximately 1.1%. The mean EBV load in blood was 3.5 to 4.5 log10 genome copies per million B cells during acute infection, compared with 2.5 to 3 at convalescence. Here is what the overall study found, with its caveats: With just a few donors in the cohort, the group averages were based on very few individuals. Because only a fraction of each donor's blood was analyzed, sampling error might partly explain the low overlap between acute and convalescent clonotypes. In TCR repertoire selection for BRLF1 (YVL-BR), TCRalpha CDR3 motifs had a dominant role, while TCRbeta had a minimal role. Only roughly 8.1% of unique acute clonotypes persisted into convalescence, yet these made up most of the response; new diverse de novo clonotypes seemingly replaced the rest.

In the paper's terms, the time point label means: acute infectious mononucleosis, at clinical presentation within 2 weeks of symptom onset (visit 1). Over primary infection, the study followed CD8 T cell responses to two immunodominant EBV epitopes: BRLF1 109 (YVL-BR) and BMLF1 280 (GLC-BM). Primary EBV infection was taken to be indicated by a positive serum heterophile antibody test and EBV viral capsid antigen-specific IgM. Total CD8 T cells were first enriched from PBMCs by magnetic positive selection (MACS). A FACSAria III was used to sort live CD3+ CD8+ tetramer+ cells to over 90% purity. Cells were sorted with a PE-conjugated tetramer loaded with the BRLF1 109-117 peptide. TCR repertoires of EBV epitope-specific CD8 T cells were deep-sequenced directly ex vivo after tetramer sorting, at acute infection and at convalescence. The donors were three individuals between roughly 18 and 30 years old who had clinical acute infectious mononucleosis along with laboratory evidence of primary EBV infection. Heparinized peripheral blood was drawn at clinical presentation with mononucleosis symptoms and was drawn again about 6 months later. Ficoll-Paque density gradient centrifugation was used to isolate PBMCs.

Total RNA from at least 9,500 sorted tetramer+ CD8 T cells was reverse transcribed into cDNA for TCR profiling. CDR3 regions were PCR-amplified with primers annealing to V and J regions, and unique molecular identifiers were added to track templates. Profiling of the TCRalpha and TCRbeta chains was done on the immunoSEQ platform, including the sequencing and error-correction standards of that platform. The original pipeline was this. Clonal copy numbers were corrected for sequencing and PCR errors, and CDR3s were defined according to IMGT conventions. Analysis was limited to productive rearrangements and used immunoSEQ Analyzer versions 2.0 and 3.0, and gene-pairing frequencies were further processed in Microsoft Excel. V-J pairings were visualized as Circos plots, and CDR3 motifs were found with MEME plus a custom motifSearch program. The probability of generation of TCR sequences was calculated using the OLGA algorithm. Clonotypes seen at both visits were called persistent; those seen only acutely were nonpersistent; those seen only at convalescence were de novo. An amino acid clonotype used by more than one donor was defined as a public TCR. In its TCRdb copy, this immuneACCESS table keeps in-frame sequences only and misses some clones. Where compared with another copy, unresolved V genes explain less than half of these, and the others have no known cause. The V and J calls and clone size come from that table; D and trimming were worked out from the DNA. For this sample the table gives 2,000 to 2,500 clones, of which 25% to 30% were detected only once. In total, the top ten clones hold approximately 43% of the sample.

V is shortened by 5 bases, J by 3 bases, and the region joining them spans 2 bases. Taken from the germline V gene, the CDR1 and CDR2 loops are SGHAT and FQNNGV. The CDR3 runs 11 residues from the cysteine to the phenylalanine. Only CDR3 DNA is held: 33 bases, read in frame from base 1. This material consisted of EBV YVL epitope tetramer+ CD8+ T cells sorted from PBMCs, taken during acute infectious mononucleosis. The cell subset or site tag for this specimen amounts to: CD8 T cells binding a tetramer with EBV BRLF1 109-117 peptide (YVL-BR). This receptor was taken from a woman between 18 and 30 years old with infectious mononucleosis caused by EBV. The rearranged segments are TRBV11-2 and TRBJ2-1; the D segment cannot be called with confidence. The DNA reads TGTGCCAGCAGCGACTACAATGAGCAGTTCTTC. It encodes CASSDYNEQFF.